This T cell receptor beta chain was captured in a study of cytomegalovirus exposure and HLA in healthy donors (dated 2017 in TCRdb). For the study in its entirety: An earlier analysis of 587 of the donors reported approximately 300 Gb of sequence data and some 120 million unique TCR beta sequences from 190 million or so T cells. Among the roughly 370 genotyped donors, 81% belonged to the genetic ancestry cluster associated with self-reported Caucasian donors. Rather than drawing on any new phenotypic data, the later analysis identified candidate immune exposures from TCR beta sequences and the way those sequences occurred across donors. A later analysis re-analyzed previously published TCR beta repertoires from roughly 600 donors and added high-resolution HLA genotyping to study TCR occurrence patterns. Both class I and class II loci were covered by HLA typing, at four-digit resolution. In a later genetic analysis, genome-wide SNP genotypes for about 55% of the roughly 700 donors were used, and that subset was treated as a discovery cohort. An earlier analysis of nearly 600 of the donors applied high-throughput TCR beta sequencing to assess whether each TCR beta V gene segment acted as functional or pseudogenic. Typing coverage varied by locus: 629-630 donors for A, B, C, DRB1 and DQB1; approximately 560 for DQA1; around 610 for DPA1; approximately 450 for DPB1. To predict cytomegalovirus infection status, the study brought together high-throughput TCR immunosequencing, statistical association of individual TCRs with disease status, and machine learning. Along with the approximately 600-subject first cohort, a separate validation cohort of over a hundred different subjects was used. Donor age, sex, ethnicity and CMV serostatus were compiled together with the repertoire data. The study profiled the T cell repertoires of fewer than 850 subjects by immunosequencing and related them to cytomegalovirus serostatus. Every repertoire in the discovery cohort had been generated on one and the same sequencing platform. The study aimed to test whether cataloging public T cell receptors could reveal signatures of past pathogen exposure. Roughly five DR-DQ haplotypes were treated as single units for association and clustering because of strong linkage in the cohort. An early release covering roughly 580 HLA-typed donors comprised around 300 gigabases of sequencing data and some 79 million unique TCR sequences. Among a few hundred genotyped donors of the cohort, an average of approximately 240,000 unique TCR beta nucleotide sequences were sequenced per donor, roughly a sixth of them non-productive. General study outcomes and caveats: Some IMGT-functional V segments, including TRBV6-2 and TRBV6-3, could not be distinguished by the 87-base-pair reads and were therefore excluded. The sequencing pipeline was judged likely to have produced a cluster of highly shared sequence variants as a technical artifact. Presence/absence analyses assumed roughly uniform sequencing depth across donors, an assumption that may not hold. According to a later analysis, most CMV-associated TCR beta chains appeared to be HLA-restricted, and the HLA associations seemed to be driven largely by CMV exposure. In an earlier analysis of about 540 of the donors, most TCR beta V segments were observed in productive rearrangements about 90% or about 30% of the time, broadly matching IMGT annotations. An association between a missense DCLRE1C variant and V-gene and J-gene trimming of TCR beta chains was found in a later genetic analysis and replicated in an independent cohort. Because counts were too low, about 18 rarely observed V segments, including chromosome 9 orphons, were excluded from the earlier analysis of some 590 of the donors. Immune exposure information for the cohort was limited to CMV serostatus. Assigning TCR associations to individual alleles was difficult when HLA alleles, especially DR and DQ, strongly co-occurred. In a later analysis, the rate of TCR association differed among HLA loci, with DRB1 alleles having the most associated TCRs and HLA-C alleles having the fewest. In a later analysis, more than 15,000 TCR beta sequences were associated with specific HLA alleles at a false discovery rate of 0.05. Because some donors lacked HLA typing at each locus, the association tests relied only on the typed subset. Linkage disequilibrium might explain the correlated functional status among segregating V segments, but an unknown experimental factor could not be excluded. Most TCR sequences were observed very rarely across donors, whereas some public TCRs were present in many individuals. Only TCR beta chains were sequenced in this cohort, and the absence of alpha or paired-chain data limited detectable features. In vitro tests confirmed that a few of the cytomegalovirus-associated TCR beta chains recognize cytomegalovirus antigens. A further reported finding was that TCR beta sequences accurately predicted the HLA-A and HLA-B alleles for most subjects in the first cohort. According to a later analysis, parvovirus B19, influenza, CMV and Epstein-Barr virus appeared linked to several top co-occurrence clusters. In a later genetic analysis, fewer N-insertions in productive TCRs were reported among donors in an Asian-associated ancestry cluster than the roughly 700-donor mean. According to the authors, the approach could potentially be generalized to other disease states and immunological phenotypes. A later analysis found that HLA-associated TCR beta chains were more clonally expanded and had lower generation probabilities than equally common non-associated chains. The classifier was reported to diagnose cytomegalovirus status with high specificity and sensitivity in both the original and validation cohorts. A total of 150 or so TCR beta chains were listed by the study as associated with cytomegalovirus.

This clone has only a few counts. Its antigen specificity is not known. Per-base quality was not reported, and no clone a single base away is much larger than it. V is shortened by 8 bases, J by 0 bases, and the region joining them spans 11 bases. Including cysteine and phenylalanine, the CDR3 has 13 amino acids. This entry keeps only the CDR3 DNA: 39 bases, framed from base 1. The germline V gene provides CDR1 SNHLY and CDR2 FYNNEI. Library generation was performed with the immunoSEQ multiplex PCR assay. The multiplex PCR relied on a mix of 60 forward primers for TCR Vbeta segments and 13 reverse primers for TCR Jbeta segments. A multiplex PCR assay on genomic DNA amplified the CDR3 region of rearranged TCR beta genes. Amplified TCR beta libraries were sequenced as 87-base-pair reads on the Illumina HiSeq System. Per the source publication's procedure: In a later analysis, tens of millions of unique TCR beta chains were counted across the 666 repertoires, and around 10 million of these chains were shared by at least two donors. Raw reads were error-corrected and collapsed into unique sequences by a nearest-neighbor algorithm in which closely related sequences were merged to remove PCR and sequencing errors. CDR3 sequences were aligned to IMGT reference sequences to assign V, D and J gene segments. For a sequence to be retained, a match of at least six nucleotides was required to both a V gene segment and a J gene segment. Rearrangements were called productive when the CDR3 lacked stop codons and stayed in frame with V and J; all others were non-productive. CDR3 was defined by IMGT convention, running from the second conserved V-encoded cysteine to the conserved J-encoded phenylalanine. The earlier analysis of about 590 of the donors excluded sequences that lacked an unambiguous match to a single V gene segment. An earlier analysis of approximately 590 of the donors called V segments functional above 56.7% productive rearrangements and segregating when the between-donor standard deviation exceeded 5%. To diagnose cytomegalovirus status from the catalog of TCR beta chain sequences, a statistical classification framework was built. A later analysis assigned V and J genes by comparing TCR nucleotide sequences with IMGT/GENE-DB human TR gene sequences. In a later analysis, CDR3 sequences and most-parsimonious VDJ recombination scenarios were assigned using the TCRdist pipeline. In a later analysis, each TCR beta chain was defined by its CDR3 amino acid sequence together with its V-gene family, and reads without a unique V-gene family were excluded. In a later analysis, 450 to 600 highly shared, low-generation-probability nucleotide sequences were removed to address suspected cross-contamination and a sequencing artifact. A later analysis calculated a clonal expansion index for each public chain from normalized within-repertoire ranks of inferred template counts. In a later analysis, generation probabilities were computed using a VDJ recombination model fitted to out-of-frame rearrangements, and the results were checked against IGoR. In a later analysis, TCR-TCR, TCR-HLA and TCR-CMV co-occurrence was scored with hypergeometric tests, and a repertoire-size bias correction was applied to TCR pairs. In a later analysis, false discovery rates were estimated by permuting HLA or CMV assignments 20 times. In a later analysis, co-occurring TCRs were grouped with DBSCAN, and TCRdist sequence similarity was added when clustering was performed within HLA-allele-positive subsets. Repertoires with fewer than 30,000 or more than 120,000 public chains were left out of co-occurrence clustering, as were five repertoires with anomalous nucleotide sharing. In its TCRdb copy, this immuneACCESS table keeps in-frame sequences only and misses some clones. Where compared with another copy, unresolved V genes explain less than half of these, and the others have no known cause. The DNA was the basis for D and trimming; V, J and clone size are from that table. This sample has around 100,000 clones in its table, and roughly two thirds of those were observed once. Roughly 2% of the sample is held by the ten biggest clonotypes.

In total, around 600 healthy bone marrow donors made up the cohort. At the time of sampling, all cohort members were nominally healthy, though unrecorded immune exposures were likely present. The donor was CMV seronegative and was included in the group of about 350 seronegative cohort members. Every donor gave a peripheral blood sample, and the peripheral blood mononuclear cells from that sample were used for TCR beta sequencing. The Qiagen DNeasy Blood Extraction Kit was used to extract genomic DNA from the blood cell samples. The TCR was taken from a woman aged 25 to 39 in good health and CMV-seronegative. The chain is assembled from TRBV2 and TRBJ2-7, with the identity of the D gene unclear. The sequenced material came from PBMCs. The CDR3 corresponds to CASEKTSSYEQYF. The base sequence is TGTGCCAGCGAGAAAACGTCCTCCTACGAGCAGTACTTC.